The 27 T cell receptor beta chains below come from one sample, sequenced in a study of T cells after yellow fever vaccination. TCRdb reprocessed the 5' RACE reads via MiXCR and lists one record per CDR3 protein. The table lists 230,000 or so distinct CDR3 sequences, 6% to 8% of them singletons. The input for sequencing was CD4+ T cells sorted from PBMCs, taken on the day of the yellow fever booster vaccination. The receptor set was obtained from a man aged 30-40 years who received the YFV17D yellow fever vaccine.

The chain carries TRBV7-8 and TRBJ2-5; the D is unclear. The CDR3 covers 14 residues. Germline V gene sequence: CDR1 SGHVS, CDR2 FQNEAQ. V gave up 1 base and J gave up 5 bases, with 11 bases separating them. CDR3 sequence reads: CASSLGAPLETQYF. The CDR3 DNA is TGTGCCAGCAGCTTAGGTGCTCCCTTGGAGACCCAGTACTTC.

This clonotype was seen more than once but under ten times. In DNA, the CDR3 is TGTGCCACCAGCAGCCCGGGACAGCAAACCTACGAGCAGTACTTC. It yields the protein CATSSPGQQTYEQYF. The rearrangement joins TRBV15 to TRBJ2-7; 7 nucleotides align to TRBD1. Germline CDR1 reads LNHNV; CDR2 reads YYDKDF (reference sequence). CDR3 length: 15 residues. J was trimmed by 2 bases and V by 3 bases; bases with no gene match: 7.

This clonotype was seen a handful of times. This chain joins TRBV27 and TRBJ1-1; maybe TRBD1 (5 bases). Germline V gives CDR1 MNHEY, CDR2 SMNVEV (reference sequence). V was trimmed by 0 bases and J by 5 bases, leaving 10 bases between them. This CDR3 is 14 amino acids long. CDR3 amino acids: CASSLSGGSTEAFF. The CDR3 DNA follows: TGTGCCAGCAGTTTATCTGGGGGGTCGACTGAAGCTTTCTTT.

This clonotype occurred a few times. The chain recombines TRBV11-3 with TRBJ2-1, with 13 bases lining up with TRBD2. The CDR3 spans 16 residues. The trim removed 5 bases at V and 8 bases at J, leaving 9 bases unmatched. Germline lookup yields CDR1 SGHNT and CDR2 YENEEA. CDR3 DNA: TGTGCCAGCAGCCCCCGGACTAGCGGGAGCGGAGATGAGCAGTTCTTC. Its translation is CASSPRTSGSGDEQFF.

This clonotype was counted a few times. The V gene is TRBV30, the J gene TRBJ2-1; D is unclear. Per germline, CDR1 GTSNPN and CDR2 SVGIG (reference sequence). The CDR3 consists of 14 residues. V lost 1 base, J lost 9 bases, and 16 bases lay in between. The CDR3 nucleotides are TGTGCCTGGAGTGGGGCGGTCCATTGGGGTGAGCAGTTCTTC. Its translation: CAWSGAVHWGEQFF.

The chain employs TRBV6-2 or TRBV6-3 and TRBJ2-5; no reliable D call. The CDR3 contains 12 residues. CDR1 is MNHEY, CDR2 SVGEGT, per germline. Trimming shortened V by 5 bases and J by 7 bases, and 11 bases separated the two germline ends. The CDR3 DNA is TGTGCCAGCAGTACGGCGGTCGGGACCCAGTACTTC. As protein: CASSTAVGTQYF.

This clonotype was found a few times. The rearrangement joins TRBV7-2 to TRBJ2-7; 7 bases map to TRBD1. V lost 1 base to trimming and J lost 6 bases; unmatched junction nucleotides: 6. This CDR3 is 14 amino acids long. Looked up from germline, CDR1 is SGHTA and CDR2 is FQGNSA. The CDR3: CASSLDRGAIEQYF. DNA of the CDR3: TGTGCCAGCAGCTTAGACAGGGGTGCTATCGAGCAGTACTTC.

The chain joins TRBV7-2 to TRBJ2-5; 8 nucleotides match TRBD2. Trimming removed 2 bases from V and 2 bases from J; junction bases left unmatched: 7. The CDR3 is 16 residues long. Germline assignment: CDR1 SGHTA and CDR2 FQGNSA. Here the CDR3 DNA reads TGTGCCAGCAGCTTAACGGGGGGGGCGGCTCAAGAGACCCAGTACTTC. Amino acids: CASSLTGGAAQETQYF.

This clonotype turned up a few times. The DNA for the CDR3 is TGTGCCAGCAGTTTAACCGGGAAACAGGACGAGCAGTACTTC. This codes for CASSLTGKQDEQYF. V and J are TRBV12-3 or TRBV12-4 and TRBJ2-7; either TRBD1 or TRBD2 may supply D (5 bases each). This CDR3 comprises 14 residues. Trimming pared 2 bases from V and 5 bases from J, leaving 13 bases between.

V usage is TRBV6-2 or TRBV6-3 and J usage is TRBJ2-2; 7 bases fit TRBD1. The germline CDR1 and CDR2 sequences are MNHEY and SVGEGT. V trimming: 2 bases; J trimming: 6 bases; junction bases outside the gene matches: 9. The CDR3 length is 16 residues. The CDR3 loop reads CASSYGLSGTAGELFF. The CDR3 DNA sequence: TGTGCCAGCAGTTACGGCCTCTCCGGGACAGCCGGGGAGCTGTTTTTT.

The rearrangement uses TRBV28 and TRBJ2-7, with a tentative D call TRBD2 (6 bases). V lost 4 bases to trimming and J lost 1 base, with 17 bases between them. The CDR3 is 16 amino acids. Germline V gives CDR1 MDHEN, CDR2 SYDVKM. The CDR3 here is CASSSFTGRGSYEQYF. The CDR3 region has the DNA TGTGCCAGCAGTTCCTTCACTGGGCGGGGATCCTACGAGCAGTACTTC.

This clonotype was seen many times. This sequence joins TRBV25-1 and TRBJ2-1, with 9 bases fitting TRBD2. Germline CDR1 MGHDK, CDR2 SYGVNS. Losses at the gene ends were 1 base for V and 1 base for J; bases not matched to a gene: 5. CDR3 size: 17 residues. CDR3 amino acids: CASSEWSGRSSYNEQFF. CDR3 coding DNA: TGTGCCAGCAGTGAATGGAGCGGGAGGTCGTCCTACAATGAGCAGTTCTTC.

This clonotype appeared a few times. This sequence joins TRBV2 and TRBJ2-2, with D hard to call. CDR1 is SNHLY, CDR2 FYNNEI, per germline. Trimming cost V 7 bases and J 3 bases, with 12 bases left between them. The CDR3 runs 14 residues. The CDR3 DNA is TGTGCCAGCAATTTCGGCTCGGACACCGGGGAGCTGTTTTTT. Translating gives CASNFGSDTGELFF.

This chain connects TRBV20-1 to TRBJ2-1, with 10 bases aligning to TRBD1. The CDR3 loop spans 14 amino acids. Germline loops: CDR1 DFQATT, CDR2 SNEGSKA (reference sequence). The V and J ends lost 3 bases and 3 bases, in that order; junction bases with no gene match: 2. The DNA for the CDR3 is TGCAGTGCTAGGAGGACAGGGGGCTACAATGAGCAGTTCTTC. As protein: CSARRTGGYNEQFF.

The chain carries TRBV5-1 and TRBJ2-2; D not certain. Looked up from germline, CDR1 is SGHRS and CDR2 is YFSETQ. The CDR3 extends over 15 amino acids. The V gene lost 2 bases and the J gene lost 3 bases, with 11 bases spanning the gap. CDR3 sequence (DNA): TGCGCCAGCAGCTTCGGTTCAGGATACACCGGGGAGCTGTTTTTT. The encoded protein is CASSFGSGYTGELFF.

This clonotype was seen only a few times. V gene TRBV4-1 combines with J gene TRBJ1-4, with D uncertain. The CDR3 is made up of 15 amino acids. Trimming left V 7 bases short and J 0 bases short, with 12 bases between. The V gene's germline CDR1 is MGHRA and CDR2 YSYEKL. Here the CDR3 DNA reads TGCGCCAGCAATCCCGGACTGGCAACTAATGAAAAACTGTTTTTT. Encoded protein: CASNPGLATNEKLFF.

This clonotype was seen only a few times. The V call is TRBV20-1, the J call TRBJ2-5; the match to TRBD2 covers 11 bases. After removal of 6 bases from V and 2 bases from J, the junction contained 14 bases not matched to a gene. Germline V gene lookup returns CDR1 DFQATT and CDR2 SNEGSKA (reference sequence). This CDR3 is 17 amino acids long. The CDR3 region has the DNA TGCAGTGCCCTCCCGGGGCTAGCGGGAGGAAAACAAGAGACCCAGTACTTC. Amino acid sequence: CSALPGLAGGKQETQYF.

This chain links TRBV21-1 with TRBJ2-7. TRBV21-1 is a recognized pseudogene. The CDR3 consists of 10 residues. The CDR3 protein is CASSRVEQYF. The CDR3 DNA reads TGTGCCAGCAGCCGAGTGGAGCAGTACTTC.

This clonotype was observed many times. The gene calls are TRBV5-5 and TRBJ2-2; D is ambiguous. The CDR3 runs 12 residues. Trimming stripped 3 bases from V and 7 bases from J, with 7 bases between. Germline assignment: CDR1 SGHKS and CDR2 YYEKEE (reference sequence). The CDR3 coding sequence is TGTGCCAGCAGCTACCCAGGCGGGGAGCTGTTTTTT. Protein product: CASSYPGGELFF.

This clonotype has a handful of counts. The chain links TRBV2 to TRBJ2-5; D is unclear. The V gene's germline CDR1 is SNHLY and CDR2 FYNNEI. This CDR3 spans 14 amino acids. V was shortened by 7 bases and J by 4 bases, with 16 bases between the two germline ends. CDR3 nucleotides: TGTGCCAGCACCTGGGCGGAGATGGGAGAGACCCAGTACTTC. Translation: CASTWAEMGETQYF. The whole variable domain, remainder taken from reference TRBV2 and TRBJ2-5, is EPEVTQTPSHQVTQMGQEVILRCVPISNHLYFYWYRQILGQKVEFLVSFYNNEISEKSEIFDDQFSVERPDGSNFTLKIRSTKLEDSAMYFCASTWAEMGETQYFGPGTRLLVL.

This clonotype was seen at least ten times. The V gene is TRBV20-1, the J gene TRBJ2-2; D is uncertain. The V and J ends lost 2 bases and 9 bases respectively, with 10 bases between them. CDR1 and CDR2 from the germline V gene are DFQATT and SNEGSKA (reference sequence). The CDR3 has 12 amino acids. The CDR3 sequence is CSARRATRELFF. CDR3 DNA sequence: TGCAGTGCTAGAAGAGCTACGCGGGAGCTGTTTTTT.

This clonotype was found many times. The V gene is TRBV4-3, the J gene TRBJ2-1; TRBD2 agrees at 9 bases. The V gene's germline CDR1 is LGHNA and CDR2 YSLEER. This CDR3 has 16 amino acids. With V trimmed by 1 base and J by 7 bases, 8 bases remained unmatched. The CDR3 region is CASSQVFSGRLNEQFF. CDR3 DNA: TGCGCCAGCAGCCAAGTCTTCAGCGGGAGGTTGAATGAGCAGTTCTTC.

V and J are TRBV7-2 and TRBJ1-5; TRBD1 matches at 8 bases. The ends lost 5 bases at V and 6 bases at J; junction bases unmatched: 9. Germline V gene data show CDR1 as SGHTA and CDR2 as FQGNSA. The CDR3 runs to 15 residues. In DNA, the CDR3 is TGTGCCAGCAGCCCCAGGCGGCAGGGGGCTCAGCCCCAGCATTTT. Translation: CASSPRRQGAQPQHF.

This clonotype was seen ten or more times. This chain links TRBV20-1 with TRBJ2-7; D is perhaps TRBD1 (6 bases). This CDR3 has 14 amino acids. The germline CDR1 and CDR2 sequences are DFQATT and SNEGSKA (reference sequence). Trimming shortened V by 3 bases and J by 2 bases, and 14 bases separated the two germline ends. The CDR3 region is CSASSNRATYEQYF. Here the CDR3 DNA reads TGCAGTGCTAGTTCAAACAGGGCAACCTACGAGCAGTACTTC.

The chain recombines TRBV7-2 with TRBJ2-1; 10 nucleotides line up with TRBD1. The CDR3 length is 14 residues. Germline V gene data show CDR1 as SGHTA and CDR2 as FQGNSA. The V and J ends lost 7 bases and 9 bases, in that order; junction bases with no gene match: 9. This chain's CDR3 is CASNRDRGRSEQFF. The CDR3 nucleotides read TGTGCCAGCAACCGGGACAGGGGTAGAAGTGAGCAGTTCTTC.

The chain is built from TRBV27 and TRBJ2-7, with D tentatively TRBD2 (6 bases). The ends were cut back, 0 bases at V and 5 bases at J, with 17 bases in the middle. This CDR3 region has 16 residues. CDR1 is MNHEY, CDR2 SMNVEV, per germline (reference sequence). The CDR3 loop reads CASSLSARLVGHEQYF. In DNA, the CDR3 is TGTGCCAGCAGTTTATCGGCGAGACTAGTGGGACACGAGCAGTACTTC.

V is TRBV19 and J is TRBJ2-1; D is perhaps TRBD1 or TRBD2 (7 bases each). The CDR3 contains 15 residues. Germline values: CDR1 LNHDA, CDR2 SQIVND (reference sequence). Trimming took off 6 bases at V and 2 bases at J, with 14 bases between the two ends. CDR3 bases: TGTGCCAGTAGATCCAGGGGGGGACCCTACAATGAGCAGTTCTTC. This encodes CASRSRGGPYNEQFF.